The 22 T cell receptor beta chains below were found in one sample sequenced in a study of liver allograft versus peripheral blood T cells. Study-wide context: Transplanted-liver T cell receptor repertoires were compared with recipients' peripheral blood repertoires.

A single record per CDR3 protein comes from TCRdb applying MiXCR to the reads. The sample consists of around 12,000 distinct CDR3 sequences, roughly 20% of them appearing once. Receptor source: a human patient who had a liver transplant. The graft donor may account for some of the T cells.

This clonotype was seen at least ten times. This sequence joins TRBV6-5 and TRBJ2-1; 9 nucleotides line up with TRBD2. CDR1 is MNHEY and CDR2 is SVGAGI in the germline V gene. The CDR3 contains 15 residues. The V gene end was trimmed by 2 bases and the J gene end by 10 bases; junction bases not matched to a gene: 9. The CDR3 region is CASSYSFAGGGEQFF. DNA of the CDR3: TGTGCCAGCAGTTACAGTTTTGCGGGAGGGGGAGAGCAGTTCTTC.

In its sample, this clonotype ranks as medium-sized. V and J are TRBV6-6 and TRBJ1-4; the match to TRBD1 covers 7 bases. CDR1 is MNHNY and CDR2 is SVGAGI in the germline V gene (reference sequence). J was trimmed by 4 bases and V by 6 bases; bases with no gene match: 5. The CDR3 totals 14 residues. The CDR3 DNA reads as TGTGCCAGCAGACCCGGGACAGTTAATGAAAAACTGTTTTTT. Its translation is CASRPGTVNEKLFF.

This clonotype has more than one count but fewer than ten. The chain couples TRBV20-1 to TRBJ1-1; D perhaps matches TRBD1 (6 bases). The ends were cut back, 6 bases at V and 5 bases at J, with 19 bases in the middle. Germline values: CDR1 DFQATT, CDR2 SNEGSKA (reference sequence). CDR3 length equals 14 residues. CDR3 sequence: CSAIWGAGGTEAFF. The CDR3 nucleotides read TGCAGTGCGATTTGGGGGGCGGGAGGAACTGAAGCTTTCTTT.

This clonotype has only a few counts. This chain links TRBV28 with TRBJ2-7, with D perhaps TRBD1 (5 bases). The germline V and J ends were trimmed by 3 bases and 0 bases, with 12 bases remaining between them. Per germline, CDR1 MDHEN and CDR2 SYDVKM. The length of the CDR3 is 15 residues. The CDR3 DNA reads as TGTGCCAGCAGTTTCTCTCCAAGGGGCTCCTACGAGCAGTACTTC. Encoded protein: CASSFSPRGSYEQYF.

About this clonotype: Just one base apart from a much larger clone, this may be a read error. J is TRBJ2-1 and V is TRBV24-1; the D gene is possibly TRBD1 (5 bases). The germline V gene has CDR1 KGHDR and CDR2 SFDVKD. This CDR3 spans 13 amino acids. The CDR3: CATSDSVGREQVF. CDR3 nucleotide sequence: TGTGCCACCAGTGATTCAGTGGGGCGCGAGCAGGTCTTC.

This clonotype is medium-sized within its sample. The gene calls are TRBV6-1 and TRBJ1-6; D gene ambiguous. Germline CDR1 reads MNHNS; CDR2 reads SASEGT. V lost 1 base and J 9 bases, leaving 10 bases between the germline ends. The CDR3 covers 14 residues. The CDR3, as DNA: TGTGCCAGCAGTGAAGGCGGGTCTGCTTCACCCCTCCACTTT. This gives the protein CASSEGGSASPLHF.

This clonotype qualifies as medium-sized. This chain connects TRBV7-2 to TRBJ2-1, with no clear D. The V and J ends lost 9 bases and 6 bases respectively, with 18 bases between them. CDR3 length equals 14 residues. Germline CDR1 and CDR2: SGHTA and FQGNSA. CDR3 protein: CASVFLLEVNEQFF. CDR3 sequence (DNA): TGTGCCAGTGTCTTCTTGCTCGAAGTCAATGAGCAGTTCTTC.

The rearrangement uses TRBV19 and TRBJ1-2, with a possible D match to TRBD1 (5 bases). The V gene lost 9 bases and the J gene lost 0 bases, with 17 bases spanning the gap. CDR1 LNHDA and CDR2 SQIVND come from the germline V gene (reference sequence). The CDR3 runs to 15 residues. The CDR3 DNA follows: TGTGCCAGCGGGGTCACAAGGGGCACTAACTATGGCTACACCTTC. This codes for CASGVTRGTNYGYTF. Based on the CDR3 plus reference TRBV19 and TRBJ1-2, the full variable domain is DGGITQSPKYLFRKEGQNVTLSCEQNLNHDAMYWYRQDPGQGLRLIYYSQIVNDFQKGDIAEGYSVSREKKESFPLTVTSAQKNPTAFYLCASGVTRGTNYGYTFGSGTRLTVV.

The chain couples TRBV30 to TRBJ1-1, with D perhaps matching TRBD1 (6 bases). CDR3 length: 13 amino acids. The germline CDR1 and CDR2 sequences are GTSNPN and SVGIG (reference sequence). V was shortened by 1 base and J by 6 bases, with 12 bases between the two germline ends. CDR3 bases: TGTGCCTGGAGTGAAACAGGGAGCGCTGAAGCTTTCTTT. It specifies CAWSETGSAEAFF.

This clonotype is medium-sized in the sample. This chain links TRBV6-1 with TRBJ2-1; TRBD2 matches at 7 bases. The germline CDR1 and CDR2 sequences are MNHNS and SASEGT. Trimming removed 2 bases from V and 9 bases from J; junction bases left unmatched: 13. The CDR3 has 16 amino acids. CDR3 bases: TGTGCCAGCAGTGAATTGGGGGGGACCCCCGCGGGTGAGCAGTTCTTC. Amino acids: CASSELGGTPAGEQFF.

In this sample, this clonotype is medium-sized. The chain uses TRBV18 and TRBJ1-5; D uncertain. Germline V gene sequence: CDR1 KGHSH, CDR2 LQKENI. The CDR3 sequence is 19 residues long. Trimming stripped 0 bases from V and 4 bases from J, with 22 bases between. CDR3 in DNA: TGTGCCAGCTCACCACCGAGGGTCGGTGCCCCGCACGATAATCAGCCCCAGCATTTT. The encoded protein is CASSPPRVGAPHDNQPQHF.

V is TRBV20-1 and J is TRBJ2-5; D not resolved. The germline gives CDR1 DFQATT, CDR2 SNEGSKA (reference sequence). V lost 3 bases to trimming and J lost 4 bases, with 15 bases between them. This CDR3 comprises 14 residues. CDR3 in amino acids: CSARGALGGETQYF. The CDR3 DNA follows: TGCAGTGCTAGGGGTGCCCTCGGTGGAGAGACCCAGTACTTC.

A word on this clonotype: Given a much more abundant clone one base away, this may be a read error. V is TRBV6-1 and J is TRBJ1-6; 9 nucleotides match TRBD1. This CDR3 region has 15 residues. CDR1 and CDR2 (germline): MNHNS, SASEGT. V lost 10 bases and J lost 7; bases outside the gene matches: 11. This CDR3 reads CANSRGQGPNSPLHF. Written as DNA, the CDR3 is TGTGCCAACAGCCGGGGACAGGGTCCCAATTCACCCCTCCACTTT.

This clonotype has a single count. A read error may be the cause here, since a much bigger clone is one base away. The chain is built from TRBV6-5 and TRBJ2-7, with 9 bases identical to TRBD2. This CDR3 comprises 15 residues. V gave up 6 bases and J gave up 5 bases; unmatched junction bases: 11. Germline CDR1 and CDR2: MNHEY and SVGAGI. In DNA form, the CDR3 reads TGTGCCAGCAGGCGGGGGGGACATCCTTTTGACGAGCAGTACTTC. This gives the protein CASRRGGHPFDEQYF.

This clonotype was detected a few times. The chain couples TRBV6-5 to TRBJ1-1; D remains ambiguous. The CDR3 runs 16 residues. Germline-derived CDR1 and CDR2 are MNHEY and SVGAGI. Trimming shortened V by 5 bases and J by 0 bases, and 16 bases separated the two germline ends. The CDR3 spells CASSPVYTSLNTEAFF. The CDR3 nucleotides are TGTGCCAGCAGTCCAGTATACACGAGTTTGAACACTGAAGCTTTCTTT.

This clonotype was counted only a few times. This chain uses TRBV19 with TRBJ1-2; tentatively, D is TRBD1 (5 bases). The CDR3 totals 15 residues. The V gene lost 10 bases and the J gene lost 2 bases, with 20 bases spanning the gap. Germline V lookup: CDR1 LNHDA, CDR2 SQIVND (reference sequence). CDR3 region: CATLQRGDNNYGYTF. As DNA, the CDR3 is TGTGCCACCCTACAAAGGGGAGATAACAACTATGGCTACACCTTC.

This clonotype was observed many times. CDR3 sequence reads: CASSLGRALTGELFF. CDR3 nucleotides: TGTGCCAGCAGCTTGGGCAGGGCGCTGACCGGGGAGCTGTTTTTT. The chain is built from TRBV5-4 and TRBJ2-2, with D possibly matching TRBD1 (5 bases). V dropped 0 bases and J dropped 5 bases, with 11 bases sitting between them. This CDR3 spans 15 amino acids. Looked up from germline, CDR1 is SGHNT and CDR2 is YYREEE (reference sequence).

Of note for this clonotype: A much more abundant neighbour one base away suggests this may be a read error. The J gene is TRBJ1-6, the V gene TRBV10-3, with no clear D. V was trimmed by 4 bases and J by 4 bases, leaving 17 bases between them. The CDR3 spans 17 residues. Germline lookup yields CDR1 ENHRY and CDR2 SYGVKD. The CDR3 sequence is CAISVTQAAIYNSPLHF. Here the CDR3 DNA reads TGTGCCATCAGTGTGACCCAGGCGGCGATTTATAATTCACCCCTCCACTTT.

The CDR3 sequence: CSAGVDTQYF. DNA for the CDR3: TGCAGTGCGGGCGTGGATACGCAGTATTTT. The gene calls are TRBV20-1 and TRBJ2-3; D gene ambiguous. V lost 6 bases to trimming and J lost 6 bases, with 7 bases between them. This CDR3 has 10 amino acids. Germline loops: CDR1 DFQATT, CDR2 SNEGSKA (reference sequence).

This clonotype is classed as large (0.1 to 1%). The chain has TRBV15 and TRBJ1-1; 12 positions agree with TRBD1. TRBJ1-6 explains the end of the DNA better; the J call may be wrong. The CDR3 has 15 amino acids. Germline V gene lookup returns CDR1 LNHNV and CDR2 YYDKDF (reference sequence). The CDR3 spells CATSREGQGASPLHF. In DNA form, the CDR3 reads TGTGCCACCAGCAGAGAGGGACAGGGGGCTTCACCCCTCCACTTT.

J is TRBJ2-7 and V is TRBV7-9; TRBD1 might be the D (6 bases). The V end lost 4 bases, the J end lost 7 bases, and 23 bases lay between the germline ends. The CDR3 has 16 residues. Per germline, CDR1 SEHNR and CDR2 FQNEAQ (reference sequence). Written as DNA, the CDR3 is TGTGCCAGCAGCTCGGCTCCCGGGACAATCCCCGGGGAGCAGTACTTC. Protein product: CASSSAPGTIPGEQYF.

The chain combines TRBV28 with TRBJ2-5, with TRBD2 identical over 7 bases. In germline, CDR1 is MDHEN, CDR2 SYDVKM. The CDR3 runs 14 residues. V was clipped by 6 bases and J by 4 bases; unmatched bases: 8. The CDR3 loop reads CASRLGGRGETQYF. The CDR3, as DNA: TGTGCCAGCAGACTGGGAGGGAGGGGAGAGACCCAGTACTTC.